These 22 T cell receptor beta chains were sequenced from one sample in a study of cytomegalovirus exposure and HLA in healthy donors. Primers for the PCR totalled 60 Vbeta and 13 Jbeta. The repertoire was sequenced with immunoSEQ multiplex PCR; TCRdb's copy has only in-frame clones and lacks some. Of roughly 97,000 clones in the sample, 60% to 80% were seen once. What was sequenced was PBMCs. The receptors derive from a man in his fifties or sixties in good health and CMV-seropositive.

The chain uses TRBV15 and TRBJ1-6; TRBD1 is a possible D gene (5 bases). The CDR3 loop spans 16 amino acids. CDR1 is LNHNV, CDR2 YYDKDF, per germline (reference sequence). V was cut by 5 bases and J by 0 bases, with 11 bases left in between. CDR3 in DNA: TGTGCCACCAGCCGTCAGGGAAGCTCCTATAATTCACCCCTCCACTTT. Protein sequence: CATSRQGSSYNSPLHF. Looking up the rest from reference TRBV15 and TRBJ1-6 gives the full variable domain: DAMVIQNPRYQVTQFGKPVTLSCSQTLNHNVMYWYQQKSSQAPKLLFHYYDKDFNNEADTPDNFQSRRPNTSFCFLDIRSPGLGDTAMYLCATSRQGSSYNSPLHFGNGTRLTVT.

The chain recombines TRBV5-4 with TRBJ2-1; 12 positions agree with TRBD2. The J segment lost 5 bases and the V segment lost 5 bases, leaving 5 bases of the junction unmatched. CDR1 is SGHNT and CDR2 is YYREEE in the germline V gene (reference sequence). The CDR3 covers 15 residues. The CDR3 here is CASSHLAGGNNEQFF. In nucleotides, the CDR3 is TGTGCCAGCAGTCATCTAGCGGGGGGGAACAATGAGCAGTTCTTC.

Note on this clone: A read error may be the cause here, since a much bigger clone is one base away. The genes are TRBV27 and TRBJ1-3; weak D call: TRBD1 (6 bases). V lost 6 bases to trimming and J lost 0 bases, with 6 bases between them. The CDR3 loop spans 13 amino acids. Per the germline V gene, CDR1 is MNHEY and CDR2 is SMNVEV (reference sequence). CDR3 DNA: TGTGCCAGCAGGGACAGCTCTGGAAACACCATATATTTT. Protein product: CASRDSSGNTIYF.

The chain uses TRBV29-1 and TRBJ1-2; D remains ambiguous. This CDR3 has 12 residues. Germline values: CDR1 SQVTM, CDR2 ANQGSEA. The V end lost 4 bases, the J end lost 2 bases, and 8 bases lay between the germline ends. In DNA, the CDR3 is TGCAGCGTTGCAAGCGGGAACTATGGCTACACCTTC. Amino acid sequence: CSVASGNYGYTF.

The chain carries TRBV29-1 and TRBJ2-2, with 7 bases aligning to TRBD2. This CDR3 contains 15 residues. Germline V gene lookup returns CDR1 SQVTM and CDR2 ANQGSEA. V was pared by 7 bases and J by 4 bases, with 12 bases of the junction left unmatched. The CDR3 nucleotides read TGCAGCGCCGTCCAGCGGGGAGGTAGCACCGGGGAGCTGTTTTTT. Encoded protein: CSAVQRGGSTGELFF.

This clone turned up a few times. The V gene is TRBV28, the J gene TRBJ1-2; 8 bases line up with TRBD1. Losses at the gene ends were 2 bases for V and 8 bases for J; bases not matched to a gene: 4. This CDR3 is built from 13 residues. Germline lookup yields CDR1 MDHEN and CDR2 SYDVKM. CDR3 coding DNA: TGTGCCAGCAGTTTACAGGGGGCGTCCGGCTACACCTTC. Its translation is CASSLQGASGYTF.

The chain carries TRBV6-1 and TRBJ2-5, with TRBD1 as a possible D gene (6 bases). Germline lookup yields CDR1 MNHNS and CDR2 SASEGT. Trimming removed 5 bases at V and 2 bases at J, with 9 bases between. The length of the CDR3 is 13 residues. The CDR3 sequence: CASSPTGQETQYF. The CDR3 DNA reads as TGTGCCAGCAGTCCGACAGGTCAAGAGACCCAGTACTTC.

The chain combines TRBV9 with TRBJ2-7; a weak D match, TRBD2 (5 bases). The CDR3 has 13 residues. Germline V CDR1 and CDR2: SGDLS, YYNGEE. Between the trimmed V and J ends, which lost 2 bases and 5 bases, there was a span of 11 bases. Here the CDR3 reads CASSVGDVNEQYF. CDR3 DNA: TGTGCCAGCAGCGTCGGGGATGTTAACGAGCAGTACTTC.

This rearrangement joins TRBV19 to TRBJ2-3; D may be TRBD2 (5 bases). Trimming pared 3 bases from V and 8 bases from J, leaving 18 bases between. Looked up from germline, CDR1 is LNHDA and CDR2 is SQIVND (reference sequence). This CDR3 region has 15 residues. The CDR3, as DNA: TGTGCCAGTAGTATGGCCACCGCTGAAGGAGGTACGCAGTATTTT. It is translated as CASSMATAEGGTQYF.

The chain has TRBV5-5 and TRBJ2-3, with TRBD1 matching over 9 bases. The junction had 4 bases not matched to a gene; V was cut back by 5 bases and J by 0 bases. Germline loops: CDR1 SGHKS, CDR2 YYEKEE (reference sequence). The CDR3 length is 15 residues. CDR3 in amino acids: CASRPGQGSTDTQYF. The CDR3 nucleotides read TGTGCCAGCAGACCGGGACAGGGTAGCACAGATACGCAGTATTTT. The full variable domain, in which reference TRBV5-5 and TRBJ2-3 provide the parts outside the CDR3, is DAGVTQSPTHLIKTRGQQVTLRCSPISGHKSVSWYQQVLGQGPQFIFQYYEKEERGRGNFPDRFSARQFPNYSSELNVNALLLGDSALYLCASRPGQGSTDTQYFGPGTRLTVL.

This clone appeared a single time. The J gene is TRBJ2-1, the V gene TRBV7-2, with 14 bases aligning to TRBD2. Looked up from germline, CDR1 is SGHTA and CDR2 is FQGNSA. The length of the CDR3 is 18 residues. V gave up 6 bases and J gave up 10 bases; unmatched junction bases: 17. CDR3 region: CASSPAARLAGGRGEQFF. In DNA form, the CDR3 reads TGTGCCAGCAGTCCTGCCGCAAGACTAGCGGGGGGGCGGGGGGAGCAGTTCTTC. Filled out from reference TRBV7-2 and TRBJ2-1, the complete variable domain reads GAGVSQSPSNKVTEKGKDVELRCDPISGHTALYWYRQSLGQGLEFLIYFQGNSAPDKSGLPSDRFSAERTGGSVSTLTIQRTQQEDSAVYLCASSPAARLAGGRGEQFFGPGTRLTVL.

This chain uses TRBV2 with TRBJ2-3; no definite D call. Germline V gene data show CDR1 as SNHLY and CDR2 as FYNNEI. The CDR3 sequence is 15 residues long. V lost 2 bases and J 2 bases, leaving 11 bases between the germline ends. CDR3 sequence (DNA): TGTGCCAGCAGTGAAAACATCATTAACACAGATACGCAGTATTTT. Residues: CASSENIINTDTQYF.

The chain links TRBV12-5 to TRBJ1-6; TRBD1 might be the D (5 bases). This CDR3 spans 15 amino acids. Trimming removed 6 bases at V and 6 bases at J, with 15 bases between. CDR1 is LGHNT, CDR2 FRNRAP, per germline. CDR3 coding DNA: TGTGCTAGTGGCCTGGGGGGGGTTTTTAATTCACCCCTCCACTTT. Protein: CASGLGGVFNSPLHF.

Here the CDR3 DNA reads TGCGCCAGCAGCCAAGAAGGCTTGGGCGGGCTCTCCTACAATGAGCAGTTCTTC. The encoded protein is CASSQEGLGGLSYNEQFF. The chain joins TRBV4-1 to TRBJ2-1; TRBD2 is a possible D gene (5 bases). The ends were cut back, 0 bases at V and 0 bases at J, with 15 bases in the middle. The CDR3 consists of 18 residues. Germline V gene lookup returns CDR1 MGHRA and CDR2 YSYEKL.

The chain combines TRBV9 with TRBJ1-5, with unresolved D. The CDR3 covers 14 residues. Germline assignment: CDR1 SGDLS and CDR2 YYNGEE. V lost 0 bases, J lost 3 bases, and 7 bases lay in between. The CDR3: CASSVGHINQPQHF. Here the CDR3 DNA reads TGTGCCAGCAGCGTAGGACACATCAATCAGCCCCAGCATTTT.

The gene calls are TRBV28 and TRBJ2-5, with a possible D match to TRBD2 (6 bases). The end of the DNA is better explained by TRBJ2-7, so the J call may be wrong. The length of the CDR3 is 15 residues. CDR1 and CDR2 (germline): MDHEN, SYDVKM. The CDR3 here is CASRSFRDSSYEQYF. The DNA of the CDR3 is TGTGCCAGCAGATCATTCCGGGACTCTTCCTACGAGCAGTACTTC.

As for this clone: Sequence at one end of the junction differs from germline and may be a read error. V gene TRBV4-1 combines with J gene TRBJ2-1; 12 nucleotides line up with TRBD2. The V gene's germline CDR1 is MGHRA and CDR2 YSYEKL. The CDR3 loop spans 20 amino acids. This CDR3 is CASGQEAASGGVSSYNEQFF. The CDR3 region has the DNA TGCGCCAGCGGCCAAGAGGCGGCTAGCGGGGGGGTGAGCTCCTACAATGAGCAGTTCTTC.

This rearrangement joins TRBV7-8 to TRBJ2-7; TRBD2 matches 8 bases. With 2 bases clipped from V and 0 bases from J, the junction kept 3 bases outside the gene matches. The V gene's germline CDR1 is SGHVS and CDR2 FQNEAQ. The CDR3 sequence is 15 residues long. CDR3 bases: TGTGCCAGCAGCTTATCCGGGACTAGCTCCTACGAGCAGTACTTC. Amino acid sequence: CASSLSGTSSYEQYF.

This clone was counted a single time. CDR3 amino acids: CASSLRQGSTDTQYF. The CDR3 DNA sequence: TGTGCCAGCAGCTTGAGGCAGGGTAGCACAGATACGCAGTATTTT. The chain links TRBV7-9 to TRBJ2-3; the D gene is possibly TRBD1 (5 bases). In germline, CDR1 is SEHNR, CDR2 FQNEAQ (reference sequence). The length of the CDR3 is 15 residues. Trimming stripped 3 bases from V and 0 bases from J, with 10 bases between.

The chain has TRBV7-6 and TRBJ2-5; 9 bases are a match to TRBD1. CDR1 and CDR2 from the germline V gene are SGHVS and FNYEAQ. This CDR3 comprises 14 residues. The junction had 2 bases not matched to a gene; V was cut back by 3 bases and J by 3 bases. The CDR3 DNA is TGTGCCAGCAGCTTTGGACAGGGGAAAGAGACCCAGTACTTC. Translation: CASSFGQGKETQYF.

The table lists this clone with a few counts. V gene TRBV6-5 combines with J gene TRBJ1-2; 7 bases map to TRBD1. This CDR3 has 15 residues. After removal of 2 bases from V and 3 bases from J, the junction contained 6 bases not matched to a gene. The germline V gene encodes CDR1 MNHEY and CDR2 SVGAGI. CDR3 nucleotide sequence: TGTGCCAGCAGTTACCGACCAGGGGGAGACTATGGCTACACCTTC. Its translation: CASSYRPGGDYGYTF.

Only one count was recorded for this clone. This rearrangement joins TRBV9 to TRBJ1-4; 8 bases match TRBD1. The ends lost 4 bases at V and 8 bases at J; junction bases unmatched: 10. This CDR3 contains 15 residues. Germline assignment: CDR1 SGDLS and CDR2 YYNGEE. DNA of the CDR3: TGTGCCAGCAGCACACGGACAGGGACCGGGGAAAAACTGTTTTTT. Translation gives CASSTRTGTGEKLFF.